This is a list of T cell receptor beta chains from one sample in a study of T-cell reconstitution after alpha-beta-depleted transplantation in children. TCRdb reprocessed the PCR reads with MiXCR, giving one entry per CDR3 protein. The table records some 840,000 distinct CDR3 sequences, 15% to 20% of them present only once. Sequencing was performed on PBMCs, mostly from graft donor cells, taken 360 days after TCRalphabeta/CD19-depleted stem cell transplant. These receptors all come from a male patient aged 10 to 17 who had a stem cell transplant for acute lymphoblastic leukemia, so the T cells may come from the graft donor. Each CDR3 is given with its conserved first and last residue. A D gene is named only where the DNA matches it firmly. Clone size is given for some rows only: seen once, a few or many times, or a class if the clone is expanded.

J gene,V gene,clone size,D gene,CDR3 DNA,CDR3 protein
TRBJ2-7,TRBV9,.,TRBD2,TGTGCCAGCAGTGAGTTACCTAGCGGCCCTTACGAGCAGTACTTC,CASSELPSGPYEQYF
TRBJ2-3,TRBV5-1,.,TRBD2,TGCGCCAGCAGTCGGGGAAGGAGCGGGAGGTCATCTAGCACAGATACGCAGTATTTT,CASSRGRSGRSSSTDTQYF
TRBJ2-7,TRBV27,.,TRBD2,TGTGCCAGCAGAAAGGGACTAGCGGGAGCAGTCTCCTACGAGCAGTACTTC,CASRKGLAGAVSYEQYF
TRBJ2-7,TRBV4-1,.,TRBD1,TGCGCCAGCAGCCTTGCCGGGACAGGGTCGGGTGAGCAGTACTTC,CASSLAGTGSGEQYF
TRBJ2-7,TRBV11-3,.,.,TGTGCCAGCAGTGGGAGCTCTACGACGCAGTACTTC,CASSGSSTTQYF
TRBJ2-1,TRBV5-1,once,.,TGCGCCAGCAGCTTGTCCTTTGGGGTTTCCTACAATGAGCAGTTCTTC,CASSLSFGVSYNEQFF
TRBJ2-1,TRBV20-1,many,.,TGCAGTGCTAGTAAGGGTTACAATGAGCAGTTCTTC,CSASKGYNEQFF
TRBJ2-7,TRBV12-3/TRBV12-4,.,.,TGTGCCAGCAGTTTTTTCGGGGGCGGGGACGAGCAGTACTTC,CASSFFGGGDEQYF
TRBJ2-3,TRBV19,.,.,TGTGCCAGTAGTAACCAATTAGCGGAAAACACAGATACGCAGTATTTT,CASSNQLAENTDTQYF
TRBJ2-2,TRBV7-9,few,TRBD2,TGTGCCAGCAGTCCCAGGGACTACCAGAACACCGGGGAGCTGTTTTTT,CASSPRDYQNTGELFF
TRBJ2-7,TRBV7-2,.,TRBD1,TGTGCCAGCAGCACCCGGGACAGGCTCAACGAGCAGTACTTC,CASSTRDRLNEQYF
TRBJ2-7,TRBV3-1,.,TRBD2,TGTGCCAGCAGCCGACGGACTAGCGGGAGCTCCTACGAGCAGTACTTC,CASSRRTSGSSYEQYF
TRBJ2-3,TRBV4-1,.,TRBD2,TGCGCCAGCAGCCCCTCGTGGCTAGCGGGAGGGCCATATACGCAGTATTTT,CASSPSWLAGGPYTQYF
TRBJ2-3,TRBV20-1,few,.,TGCAGTGCCAACCCTACAGGGAGGGACACGGGAGATACGCAGTATTTT,CSANPTGRDTGDTQYF
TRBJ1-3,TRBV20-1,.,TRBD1,TGCAGTGCTGTCCCGGGACAGACTGGAAACACCATATATTTT,CSAVPGQTGNTIYF
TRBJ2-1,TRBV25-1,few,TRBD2,TGTGCCAGCAGTGCCCCCAGTGCGGGGGGCCTTAAGGAGCAGTTCTTC,CASSAPSAGGLKEQFF
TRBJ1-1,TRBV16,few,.,TGTGCCAGCAGCCAATCACGGACTGAAGCTTTCTTT,CASSQSRTEAFF
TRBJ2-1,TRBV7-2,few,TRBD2,TGTGCCAGCACCAAGAGGGCGGGAGCGCAATACAATGAGCAGTTCTTC,CASTKRAGAQYNEQFF
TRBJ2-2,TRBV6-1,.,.,TGTGCCAGCGAGACTAGTTTATTCGCCGGGGAGCTGTTTTTT,CASETSLFAGELFF
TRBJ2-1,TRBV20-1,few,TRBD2,TGCAGTGCTAGAATCCGAGCGGGAGGGTTGGGGGGATACAATGAGCAGTTCTTC,CSARIRAGGLGGYNEQFF
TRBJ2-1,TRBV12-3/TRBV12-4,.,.,TGTGCCAGCAGTTTAGCTAGAGGGTGGGGTGAGCAGTTCTTC,CASSLARGWGEQFF
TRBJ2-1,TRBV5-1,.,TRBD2,TGCGCCAGCAGCTTGGGAGGGCTAGCGGGGTTCGATGAGCAGTTCTTC,CASSLGGLAGFDEQFF
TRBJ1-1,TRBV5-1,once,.,TGCGCCAGCAGCTATGGGCTAGGCACTGAAGCTTTCTTT,CASSYGLGTEAFF
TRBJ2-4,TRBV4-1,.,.,TGCGCCAGCAGCCAACCCCGGTTGGTGGCCAAAAACATTCAGTACTTC,CASSQPRLVAKNIQYF
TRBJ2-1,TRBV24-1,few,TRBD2,TGTGCCACCAGTGATAATAGAAATGTTAGACTAGCGGCATCTAATGAGCAGTTCTTC,CATSDNRNVRLAASNEQFF
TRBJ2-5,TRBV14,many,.,TGTGCCAGCAGCCAAGGACCGCAAGAGACCCAGTACTTC,CASSQGPQETQYF
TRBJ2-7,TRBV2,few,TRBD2,TGTGCCGGAAGACTAGCGGGCATCTACGAGCAGTACTTC,CAGRLAGIYEQYF
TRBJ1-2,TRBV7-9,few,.,TGTGCCAGCAGCTTAGGGGACACACCTTATGGCTACACCTTC,CASSLGDTPYGYTF
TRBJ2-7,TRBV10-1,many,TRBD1,TGCGCCAGCAGTAAAATCGGGACAGGGGGCTACGAGCAGTACTTC,CASSKIGTGGYEQYF
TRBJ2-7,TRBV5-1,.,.,TGCGCCAGCAGCTTGGTAGTCGCAGGAGCTTACGAGCAGTACTTC,CASSLVVAGAYEQYF
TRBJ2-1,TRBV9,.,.,TGTGCCAGCAGCACGAATCTAGGGTTGGGCTCCTACAATGAGCAGTTCTTC,CASSTNLGLGSYNEQFF
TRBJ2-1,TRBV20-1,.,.,TGCAGTGCTAGAGATTTAGGGTTGGCTCCCAATGAGCAGTTCTTC,CSARDLGLAPNEQFF
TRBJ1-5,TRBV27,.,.,TGTGCCAGTTCCTACCTAGGGGGTATGACCCAGCATTTT,CASSYLGGMTQHF
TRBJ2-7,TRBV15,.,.,TGTGCCACCAGCAGAGGGTGGAGAGAGCAGTACTTC,CATSRGWREQYF
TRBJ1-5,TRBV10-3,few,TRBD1,TGTGCCATCAGTGGCTCCGACAGGGGGATACAGCCCCAGCATTTT,CAISGSDRGIQPQHF